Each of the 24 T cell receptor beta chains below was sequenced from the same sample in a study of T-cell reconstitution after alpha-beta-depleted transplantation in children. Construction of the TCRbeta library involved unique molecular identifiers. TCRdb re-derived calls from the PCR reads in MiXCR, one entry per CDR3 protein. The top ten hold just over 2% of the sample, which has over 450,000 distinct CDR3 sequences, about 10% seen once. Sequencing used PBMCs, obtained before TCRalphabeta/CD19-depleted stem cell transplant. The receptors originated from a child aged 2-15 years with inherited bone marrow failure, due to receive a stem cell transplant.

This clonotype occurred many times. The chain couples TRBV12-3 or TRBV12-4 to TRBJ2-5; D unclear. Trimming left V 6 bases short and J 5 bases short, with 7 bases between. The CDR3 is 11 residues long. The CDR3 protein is CASSRGETQYF. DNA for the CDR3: TGTGCCAGCAGCCGTGGGGAGACCCAGTACTTC.

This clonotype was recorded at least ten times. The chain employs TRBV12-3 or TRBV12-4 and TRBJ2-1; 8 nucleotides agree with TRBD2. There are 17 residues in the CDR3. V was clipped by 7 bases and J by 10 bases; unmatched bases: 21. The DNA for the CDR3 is TGTGCCAGCACCATCCCAATCTCGGGACTAGTGTTTAAGGAGCAGTTCTTC. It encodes CASTIPISGLVFKEQFF.

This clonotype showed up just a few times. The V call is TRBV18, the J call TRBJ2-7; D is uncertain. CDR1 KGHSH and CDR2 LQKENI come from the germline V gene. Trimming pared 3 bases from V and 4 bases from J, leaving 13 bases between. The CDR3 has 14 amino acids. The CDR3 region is CASSPRMNEYEQYF. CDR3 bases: TGTGCCAGCTCACCGAGGATGAATGAGTACGAGCAGTACTTC.

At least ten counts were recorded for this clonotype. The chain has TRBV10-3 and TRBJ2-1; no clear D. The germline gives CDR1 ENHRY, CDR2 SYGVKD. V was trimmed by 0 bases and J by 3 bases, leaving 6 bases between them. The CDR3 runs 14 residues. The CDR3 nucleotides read TGTGCCATCAGTGAGTCGCGACTCTACAATGAGCAGTTCTTC. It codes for CAISESRLYNEQFF.

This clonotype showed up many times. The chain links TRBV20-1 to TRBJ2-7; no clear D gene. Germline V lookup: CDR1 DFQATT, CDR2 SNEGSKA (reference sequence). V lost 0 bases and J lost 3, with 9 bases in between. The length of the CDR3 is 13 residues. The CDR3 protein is CSAREWLNYEQYF. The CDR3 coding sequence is TGCAGTGCTAGAGAGTGGCTGAACTACGAGCAGTACTTC.

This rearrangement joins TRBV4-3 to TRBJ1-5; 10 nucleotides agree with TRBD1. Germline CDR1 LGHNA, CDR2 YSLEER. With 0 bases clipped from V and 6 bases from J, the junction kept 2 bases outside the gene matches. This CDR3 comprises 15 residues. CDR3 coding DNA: TGCGCCAGCAGCCAAGATAGGACAGGGGGTCAGCCCCAGCATTTT. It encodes CASSQDRTGGQPQHF.

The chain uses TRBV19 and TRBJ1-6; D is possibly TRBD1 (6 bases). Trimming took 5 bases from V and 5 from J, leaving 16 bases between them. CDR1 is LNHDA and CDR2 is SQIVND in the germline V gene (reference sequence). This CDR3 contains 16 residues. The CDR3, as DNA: TGTGCCAGTAGTCCAAACCGGGGGCTCAATAATTCACCCCTCCACTTT. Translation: CASSPNRGLNNSPLHF.

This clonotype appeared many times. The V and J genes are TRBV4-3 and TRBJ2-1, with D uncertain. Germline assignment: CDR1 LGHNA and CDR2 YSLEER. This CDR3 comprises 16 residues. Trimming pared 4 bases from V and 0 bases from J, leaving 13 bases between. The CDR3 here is CASSPEARSSYNEQFF. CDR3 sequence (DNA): TGCGCCAGCAGCCCCGAAGCTCGAAGCTCCTACAATGAGCAGTTCTTC.

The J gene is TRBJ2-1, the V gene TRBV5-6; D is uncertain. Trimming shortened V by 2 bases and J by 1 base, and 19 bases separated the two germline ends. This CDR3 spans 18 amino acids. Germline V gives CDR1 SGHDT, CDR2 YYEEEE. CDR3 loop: CASSFFESGEVSYNEQFF. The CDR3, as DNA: TGTGCCAGCAGCTTTTTTGAGTCTGGCGAAGTTTCCTACAATGAGCAGTTCTTC.

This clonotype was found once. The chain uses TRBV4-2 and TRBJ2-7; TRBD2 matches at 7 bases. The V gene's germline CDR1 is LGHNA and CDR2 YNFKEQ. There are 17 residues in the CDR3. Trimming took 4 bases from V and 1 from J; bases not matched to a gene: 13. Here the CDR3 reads CASSPGQEGLTSYEQYF. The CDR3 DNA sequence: TGTGCCAGCAGCCCGGGCCAAGAGGGACTAACGTCCTACGAGCAGTACTTC.

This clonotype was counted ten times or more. The CDR3 region has the DNA TGCAGTGCGCCTCCGGAACCCCGGGCCCCAGATACGCAGTATTTT. It specifies CSAPPEPRAPDTQYF. The V gene is TRBV20-1, the J gene TRBJ2-3; D is uncertain. The CDR3 loop spans 15 amino acids. Trimming took off 6 bases at V and 4 bases at J, with 20 bases between the two ends. Germline CDR1 and CDR2: DFQATT and SNEGSKA (reference sequence).

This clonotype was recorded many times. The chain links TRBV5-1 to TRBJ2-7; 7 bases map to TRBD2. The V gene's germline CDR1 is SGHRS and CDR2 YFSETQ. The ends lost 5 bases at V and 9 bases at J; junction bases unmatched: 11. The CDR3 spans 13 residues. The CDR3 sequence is CASRPGLGDGQYF. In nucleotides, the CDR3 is TGCGCCAGCAGACCCGGACTAGGCGACGGGCAGTACTTC.

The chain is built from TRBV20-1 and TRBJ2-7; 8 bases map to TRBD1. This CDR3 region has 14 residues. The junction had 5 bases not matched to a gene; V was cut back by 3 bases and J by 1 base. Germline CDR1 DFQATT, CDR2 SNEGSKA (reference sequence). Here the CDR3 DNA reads TGCAGTGCTAGTCCCAGGACAGGGTCCTACGAGCAGTACTTC. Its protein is CSASPRTGSYEQYF.

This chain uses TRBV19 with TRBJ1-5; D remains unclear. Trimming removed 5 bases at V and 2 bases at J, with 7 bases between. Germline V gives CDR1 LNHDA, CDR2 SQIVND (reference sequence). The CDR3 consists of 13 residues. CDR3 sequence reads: CASSGDGNQPQHF. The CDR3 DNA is TGTGCCAGTAGTGGAGACGGCAATCAGCCCCAGCATTTT.

This CDR3 reads CASSLPTHRDGYTF. The CDR3 DNA reads as TGTGCCAGCAGCTTACCGACACATCGGGATGGCTACACCTTC. The chain links TRBV13 to TRBJ1-2; D is unclear. CDR1 PRHDT and CDR2 FYEKMQ come from the germline V gene (reference sequence). Trimming left V 2 bases short and J 6 bases short, with 13 bases between. There are 14 residues in the CDR3.

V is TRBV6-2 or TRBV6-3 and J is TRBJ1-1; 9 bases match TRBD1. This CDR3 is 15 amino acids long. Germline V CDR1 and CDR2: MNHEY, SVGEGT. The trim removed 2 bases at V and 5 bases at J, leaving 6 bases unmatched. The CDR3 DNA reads TGTGCCAGCAGTTACCCCGGGACAGGGAGTACTGAAGCTTTCTTT. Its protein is CASSYPGTGSTEAFF.

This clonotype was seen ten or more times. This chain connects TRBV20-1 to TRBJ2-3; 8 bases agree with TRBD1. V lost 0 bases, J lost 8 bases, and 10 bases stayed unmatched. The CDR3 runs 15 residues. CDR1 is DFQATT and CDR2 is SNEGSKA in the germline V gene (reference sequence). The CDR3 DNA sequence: TGCAGTGCTAGAGATCGCCGGACAGGGAGATTTACGCAGTATTTT. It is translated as CSARDRRTGRFTQYF.

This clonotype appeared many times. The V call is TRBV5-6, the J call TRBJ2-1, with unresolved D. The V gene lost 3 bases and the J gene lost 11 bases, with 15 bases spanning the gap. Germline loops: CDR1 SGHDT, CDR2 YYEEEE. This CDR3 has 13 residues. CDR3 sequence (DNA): TGTGCCAGCAGCTGGGCCAATCCCGCGCAGCAGTTCTTC. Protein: CASSWANPAQQFF.

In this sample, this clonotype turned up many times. The CDR3 nucleotides read TGTGCCAGCAGCCCCGGGGGGGGGCAGCCCCAGCATTTT. Its protein is CASSPGGGQPQHF. The chain combines TRBV28 with TRBJ1-5, with a tentative D call TRBD1 (5 bases). This CDR3 is 13 amino acids long. Germline V gives CDR1 MDHEN, CDR2 SYDVKM. V was pared by 6 bases and J by 7 bases, with 13 bases between.

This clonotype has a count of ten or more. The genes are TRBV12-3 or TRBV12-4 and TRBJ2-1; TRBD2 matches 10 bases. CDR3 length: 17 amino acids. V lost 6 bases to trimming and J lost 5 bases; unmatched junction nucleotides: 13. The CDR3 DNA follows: TGTGCCAGCAGCTCTCTCCCTAGCGGGAGTAACGACAATGAGCAGTTCTTC. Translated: CASSSLPSGSNDNEQFF.

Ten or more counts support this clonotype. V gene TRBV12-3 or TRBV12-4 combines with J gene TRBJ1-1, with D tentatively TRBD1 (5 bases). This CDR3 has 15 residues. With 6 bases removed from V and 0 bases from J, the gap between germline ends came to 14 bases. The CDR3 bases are TGTGCCAGCAGCCCTAGAACAGGACTGAACACTGAAGCTTTCTTT. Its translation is CASSPRTGLNTEAFF.

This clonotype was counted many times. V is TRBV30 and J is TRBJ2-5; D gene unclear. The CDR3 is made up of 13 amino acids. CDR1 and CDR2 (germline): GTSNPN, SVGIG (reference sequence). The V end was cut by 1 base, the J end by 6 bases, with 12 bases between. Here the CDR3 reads CAWSGTVGQTQYF. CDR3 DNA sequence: TGTGCCTGGAGTGGGACCGTGGGTCAGACCCAGTACTTC.

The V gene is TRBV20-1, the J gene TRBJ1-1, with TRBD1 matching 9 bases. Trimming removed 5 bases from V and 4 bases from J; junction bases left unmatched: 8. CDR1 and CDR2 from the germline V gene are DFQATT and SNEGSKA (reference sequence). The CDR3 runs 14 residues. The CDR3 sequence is CSAYSGTGFTEAFF. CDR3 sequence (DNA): TGCAGTGCTTACTCCGGGACAGGGTTCACTGAAGCTTTCTTT.

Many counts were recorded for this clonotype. Written as DNA, the CDR3 is TGCGCCAGCAGCCAAGGACTAGCGGGAGGGGTCTACGAGCAGTACTTC. Translation: CASSQGLAGGVYEQYF. V usage is TRBV4-3 and J usage is TRBJ2-7; TRBD2 matches at 14 bases. Trimming took 1 base from V and 3 from J; bases not matched to a gene: 2. The CDR3 is 16 residues long. Germline V gene data show CDR1 as LGHNA and CDR2 as YSLEER.